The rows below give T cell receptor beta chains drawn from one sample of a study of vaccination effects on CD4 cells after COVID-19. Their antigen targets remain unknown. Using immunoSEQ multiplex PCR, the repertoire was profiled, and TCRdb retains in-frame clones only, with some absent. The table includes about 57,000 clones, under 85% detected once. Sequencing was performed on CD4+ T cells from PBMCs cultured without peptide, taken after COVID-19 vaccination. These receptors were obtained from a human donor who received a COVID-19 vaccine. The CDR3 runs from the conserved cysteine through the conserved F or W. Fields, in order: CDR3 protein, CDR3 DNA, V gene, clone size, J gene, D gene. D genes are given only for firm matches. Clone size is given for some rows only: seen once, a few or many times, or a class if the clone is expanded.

CDR3: CASSYSRGQGYEQYF
DNA: TGTGCCAGCAGTTACTCGAGAGGACAGGGCTACGAGCAGTACTTC
V: TRBV6-5
size: .
J: TRBJ2-7
D: TRBD1

CDR3: CSASANRGYGYTF
DNA: TGCAGTGCTAGTGCCAATCGTGGCTATGGCTACACCTTC
V: TRBV20-1
size: .
J: TRBJ1-2
D: .

CDR3: CASSPDRGNTEAFF
DNA: TGTGCCAGCAGCCCGGACAGGGGGAACACTGAAGCTTTCTTT
V: TRBV5-6
size: .
J: TRBJ1-1
D: TRBD1

CDR3: CAIGHTGEKLFF
DNA: TGTGCCATCGGTCATACAGGGGAAAAACTGTTTTTT
V: TRBV10-3
size: .
J: TRBJ1-4
D: .

CDR3: CASSFGALAGAGNEQFF
DNA: TGCGCCAGCAGCTTCGGGGCCTTAGCGGGAGCAGGGAATGAGCAGTTCTTC
V: TRBV5-1
size: .
J: TRBJ2-1
D: TRBD2

CDR3: CATFDSGGTEAFF
DNA: TGCGCCACCTTCGACAGTGGGGGAACTGAAGCTTTCTTT
V: TRBV5-1
size: few
J: TRBJ1-1
D: .

CDR3: CASSPSDRGSFMNTEAFF
DNA: TGTGCCAGCAGCCCGAGCGACAGGGGTTCCTTCATGAACACTGAAGCTTTCTTT
V: TRBV7-6
size: .
J: TRBJ1-1
D: TRBD1

CDR3: CASSLSYRYQETQYF
DNA: TGTGCCAGCAGTTTATCTTACAGGTACCAAGAGACCCAGTACTTC
V: TRBV27
size: .
J: TRBJ2-5
D: .

CDR3: CATSQGGDEQYF
DNA: TGTGCCACCTCGCAGGGAGGGGACGAGCAGTACTTC
V: TRBV2
size: .
J: TRBJ2-7
D: TRBD2

CDR3: CASSYPWDMKGNTIYF
DNA: TGTGCCAGCAGTTACCCGTGGGACATGAAAGGAAACACCATATATTTT
V: TRBV6-5
size: .
J: TRBJ1-3
D: .

CDR3: CASSSGTDAFF
DNA: TGTGCCAGCAGCTCGGGGACAGACGCTTTCTTT
V: TRBV7-2
size: .
J: TRBJ1-1
D: TRBD1

CDR3: CASSTGVYGYTF
DNA: TGTGCCAGCAGTACAGGGGTCTATGGCTACACCTTC
V: TRBV6-5
size: few
J: TRBJ1-2
D: TRBD1

CDR3: CASSRGAVTDTQYF
DNA: TGTGCCAGCTCACGGGGGGCTGTCACAGATACGCAGTATTTT
V: TRBV3-1/TRBV3-2
size: few
J: TRBJ2-3
D: .

CDR3: CASSLAEGTEAFF
DNA: TGTGCCAGCAGTTTAGCGGAAGGGACTGAAGCTTTCTTT
V: TRBV12-3/TRBV12-4
size: .
J: TRBJ1-1
D: .

CDR3: CASSLAGVKPGANVLTF
DNA: TGCGCCAGCAGCTTGGCCGGGGTTAAACCTGGGGCCAACGTCCTGACTTTC
V: TRBV5-1
size: few
J: TRBJ2-6
D: .

CDR3: CASSLGAGVSNQPQHF
DNA: TGTGCCAGCAGCTTAGGTGCGGGAGTTAGCAATCAGCCCCAGCATTTT
V: TRBV7-6
size: .
J: TRBJ1-5
D: .

CDR3: CASTRDHTTGELFF
DNA: TGTGCCAGCACCCGGGACCACACCACCGGGGAGCTGTTTTTT
V: TRBV7-9
size: few
J: TRBJ2-2
D: .

CDR3: CASSLEGFSGNTIYF
DNA: TGCGCCAGCAGCTTGGAGGGCTTCAGCGGAAACACCATATATTTT
V: TRBV5-1
size: once
J: TRBJ1-3
D: .

CDR3: CASSPRTSGIRGDEQFF
DNA: TGTGCCAGCAGCCCAAGGACTAGCGGGATAAGAGGAGATGAGCAGTTCTTC
V: TRBV3-1/TRBV3-2
size: .
J: TRBJ2-1
D: TRBD2

CDR3: CASRGDEGFGYTF
DNA: TGTGCCAGCAGGGGCGACGAAGGGTTCGGCTACACCTTC
V: TRBV2
size: few
J: TRBJ1-2
D: .

CDR3: CASSPSGTRSYEQYF
DNA: TGTGCCAGCAGCCCCTCGGGGACTAGATCCTACGAGCAGTACTTC
V: TRBV16
size: .
J: TRBJ2-7
D: TRBD2

CDR3: CASALDRGGYNEQFF
DNA: TGTGCCAGCGCCCTCGACAGGGGGGGATACAATGAGCAGTTCTTC
V: TRBV27
size: .
J: TRBJ2-1
D: TRBD1

CDR3: CASSQPGTPQETQYF
DNA: TGTGCCAGCAGCCAACCCGGGACTCCCCAAGAGACCCAGTACTTC
V: TRBV14
size: .
J: TRBJ2-5
D: .

CDR3: CASSIQDGANYEQYF
DNA: TGTGCCAGCAGCATTCAGGACGGAGCGAACTACGAGCAGTACTTC
V: TRBV7-6
size: .
J: TRBJ2-7
D: .

CDR3: CASSLLGGEQFF
DNA: TGTGCCAGCAGTTTACTCGGGGGTGAGCAGTTCTTC
V: TRBV12-3/TRBV12-4
size: .
J: TRBJ2-1
D: .

CDR3: CASSPKAGGLHEQYF
DNA: TGTGCCAGCAGCCCCAAGGCCGGGGGCTTGCACGAGCAGTACTTC
V: TRBV7-9
size: .
J: TRBJ2-7
D: .

CDR3: CASSPIGTGIRGTEAFF
DNA: TGTGCCAGCAGCCCGATCGGGACAGGGATTAGGGGCACTGAAGCTTTCTTT
V: TRBV9
size: .
J: TRBJ1-1
D: TRBD1

CDR3: CASSPAGTRNEQFF
DNA: TGTGCCAGCAGCCCCGCCGGGACTAGGAATGAGCAGTTCTTC
V: TRBV7-2
size: .
J: TRBJ2-1
D: TRBD2

CDR3: CASSLESGGTFF
DNA: TGCGCCAGCAGCTTGGAAAGTGGCGGGACTTTCTTT
V: TRBV5-1
size: few
J: TRBJ1-1
D: .

CDR3: CSARTSGSLYF
DNA: TGCAGTGCTAGAACTAGCGGGAGTTTGTATTTT
V: TRBV20-1
size: few
J: TRBJ2-3
D: TRBD2